This T cell receptor (beta chain) stems from a study of blood T cell repertoires in COVID-19 (dated by TCRdb to 2019 to 2021). Context from the whole study: Collaborator samples came from the United States, Italy and Spain and covered acute and convalescent phases of COVID-19. Deeply sampled blood TCRbeta repertoires from subjects exposed to, actively infected with, or recovered from COVID-19 were included in the dataset. The sample metadata nearly always contained a de-identified subject ID, COVID-19 status, age in years and sex. Samples came from the ongoing ImmuneRACE study (first 160 participants) plus 1,254 subjects from 6 global collaborators. The repertoires were released in a freely available public database meant as a resource for research on the immune response to SARS-CoV-2. The material from the prospective study consisted of cDNA or gDNA derived from T cells, B-cell-depleted T cells, or PBMCs. Where HLA class I and class II types were available, the types were taken from metadata supplied by the sample provider, not from assay-based typing.

The collaborating institutions used their own protocols to collect whole blood in K2EDTA tubes. For TCRbeta analysis, collaborators shipped samples as frozen whole blood, isolated PBMCs, or DNA extracted from either of those sample types. TCRbeta CDR3 regions were amplified from genomic DNA using the immunoSEQ Assay, a bias-controlled multiplex PCR. Processing in the source paper ran as follows. The number of nucleated cells in each sample was estimated by amplification of reference gene primers within the assay. To quantify the absolute abundance of each unique TCRbeta CDR3 rearrangement, sequence reads were collapsed and filtered. For each sample, productive Simpson clonality was calculated by taking the square root of Simpson's diversity index across productive rearrangements. TCRdb took over this immuneACCESS table, retaining in-frame rearrangements with V and J assigned. Such tables are incomplete; in checked studies, under half of the missing clones stem from an unresolved V gene, and the remainder is unexplained. That table is the source of V, J and clone size, and D and trimming were worked out from the DNA. For this sample the table gives more than 55,000 clones, of which about 91% were detected only once. The ten biggest clones cover around 6.4% of the sample.

This clone was seen once. The clone's antigen remains unknown. Base quality data are lacking; no much larger clone is found one base away. Reading from cysteine to phenylalanine, the CDR3 counts 14 amino acids. Kept here is only the CDR3 DNA, which spans 42 bases and is read in frame from base 1. V trim: 5 bases; J trim: 8 bases; unmatched bases: 10. According to the germline V gene (reference sequence), CDR1 reads GTSNPN and CDR2 reads SVGIG. Results and caveats for the whole study, not just this receptor: The amount of clinical and demographic metadata varied by source and participant and was provided uncurated.

The chain was built from TRBV30 and TRBJ1-4; 8 central nucleotides agree with TRBD1. The sample consisted of peripheral blood. The receptor was isolated from a woman in her 70s with acute or convalescent COVID-19. The base sequence is TGTGCCTGGTCTGACAGGGGACTTTCAGAAAAACTGTTTTTT. It encodes CAWSDRGLSEKLFF.